Below are 5 T cell receptor beta chains sequenced from a single sample in a study of T cells in Graves' hyperthyroidism and ophthalmopathy. Amplification of TCR beta CDR3 regions used RNA as the template. TCR CDR3 underwent first-round RT-PCR with the HTBI primer set. One entry per CDR3 protein results from TCRdb running MiXCR on the multiplex PCR reads. The profile shows about 360,000 distinct CDR3 sequences, 13% of them singletons. Sequencing was carried out using blood. The receptors were gathered from a man aged 25 to 40 with Graves' hyperthyroidism that later progressed to Graves' ophthalmopathy.

There are many counts of this clonotype. V usage is TRBV7-9 and J usage is TRBJ2-1; possible D gene TRBD1, 6 bases. The germline V and J ends were trimmed by 5 bases and 8 bases, with 16 bases remaining between them. This CDR3 spans 14 amino acids. Per the germline V gene, CDR1 is SEHNR and CDR2 is FQNEAQ (reference sequence). In DNA, the CDR3 is TGTGCCAGCAGCCTCCGGGACAATCTCGATGAGCAGTTCTTC. Amino acids: CASSLRDNLDEQFF.

The genes are TRBV15 and TRBJ1-3; D gene unclear. Germline loops: CDR1 LNHNV, CDR2 YYDKDF (reference sequence). With 5 bases removed from V and 0 bases from J, the gap between germline ends came to 11 bases. The CDR3 contains 15 residues. As DNA, the CDR3 is TGTGCCACCAGCGATCGACTCACCTCTGGAAACACCATATATTTT. It specifies CATSDRLTSGNTIYF.

The genes are TRBV20-1 and TRBJ2-5; 9 positions match TRBD2. CDR1 DFQATT and CDR2 SNEGSKA come from the germline V gene (reference sequence). With V trimmed by 6 bases and J by 5 bases, 10 bases remained unmatched. There are 14 residues in the CDR3. CDR3 coding DNA: TGCAGTGCCGGAAAGCGGGGGGCGGGGGAGACCCAGTACTTC. This translates into CSAGKRGAGETQYF.

This clonotype appeared a few times. V gene TRBV19 combines with J gene TRBJ2-1; 10 positions agree with TRBD1. The CDR3 loop spans 15 amino acids. Germline-derived CDR1 and CDR2 are LNHDA and SQIVND (reference sequence). After removal of 4 bases from V and 10 bases from J, the junction contained 10 bases not matched to a gene. The CDR3 DNA sequence: TGTGCCAGTAGTACCCTAGACAGGGGGCGTGAGGAGCAGTTCTTC. This translates into CASSTLDRGREEQFF.

This clonotype was recorded a few times. The chain combines TRBV6-6 with TRBJ2-3, with TRBD2 as a possible D gene (5 bases). V lost 0 bases to trimming and J lost 2 bases, with 6 bases between them. The CDR3 sequence is 14 residues long. Germline lookup yields CDR1 MNHNY and CDR2 SVGAGI (reference sequence). Here the CDR3 reads CASSYSRVTDTQYF. CDR3 sequence (DNA): TGTGCCAGCAGTTACTCGAGGGTCACAGATACGCAGTATTTT.